This T cell receptor (beta chain) came from a study of follicular helper T cells after annual influenza vaccination. Worth noting for this clone: No antigen is known for it.

Findings of the study overall: Undersampling of the much larger non-cTfh compartments could not be excluded for influenza clone enrichment. Recurrent ICOS+CD38+ cTfh clonotypes included tetramer and AIM influenza-specific ones.

Sample time point: 2014-2015 season, pre-vaccination. Donors were community-dwelling with no influenza vaccine in the prior 6 months. Excluded were substance abuse, HIV/AIDS, active cancer, immunomodulatory drugs and active illness. The germline CDR1 and CDR2 sequences are SEHNR and FQNEAQ (reference sequence). V gave up 4 bases and J gave up 8 bases, with 11 bases separating them. The CDR3 sequence is 12 residues long. Profiling relied on immunoSEQ multiplex PCR, and the TCRdb table lists in-frame clones only, not all of them. The sample has roughly 13,000 clones; around 80% are singletons. This sequence originates from an adult who received the influenza vaccine. This sequence joins TRBV7-9 and TRBJ1-2; weak D call: TRBD1 (6 bases). Specimen: CXCR5- memory CD4+ T cells sorted from blood, collected on the day of influenza vaccination. CDR3 sequence: CASSSTGFGYTF. The DNA of the CDR3 is TGTGCCAGCAGCTCCACAGGGTTCGGCTACACCTTC.